This T cell receptor (beta chain) was profiled in a study of CD8+CD57+ T cells in acquired aplastic anemia. For the study at large: Average DNA yield from sorted CD4+ and CD8+ cells was approximately 3 ug. Findings and caveats of the study: Patients did not significantly differ from controls in CD8+ Simpson's diversity. Overlap between patients and controls comprised about 30 CD8+ CDR3 sequences.

The template for TCR beta VDJ and CDR3 sequence profiling was genomic DNA. TCRdb re-called the reads with MiXCR, one entry per CDR3 protein. This sample yields under 200,000 distinct CDR3 sequences, of which roughly 47% are seen a single time; about 1.1% belongs to the top ten. Comment on this clonotype: Its antigen remains unidentified.

Trimming removed 5 bases from V and 1 base from J; junction bases left unmatched: 5. CDR3 length: 15 amino acids. From germline, CDR1 is SGHTA and CDR2 FQGNSA. This TCR was recovered from a human donor in good health. The V call is TRBV7-2, the J call TRBJ2-1; TRBD2 matches 7 bases. Source material: sorted CD4+, CD8+, or CD8+CD57+ T cells (not recorded which) from PBMCs. The CDR3 loop is CASSVSGGSYNEQFF. CDR3 bases: TGTGCCAGCAGCGTATCCGGGGGGTCCTACAATGAGCAGTTCTTC.